Below, 32 T cell receptor beta chains from the same sample are listed, as sequenced in a study of T-cell memory formation after mild COVID-19. TCRdb analysed the 5' RACE reads with MiXCR anew, one entry per CDR3 protein. The data contain more than 150,000 distinct CDR3 sequences, 18% of them seen just once; the ten biggest clones take up roughly 4%. Sequenced: PBMCs or a T cell subset sorted from them (not recorded which). These receptors were taken from a man younger than 35 who had mild COVID-19 (a few samples of this study predate the infection). Cell type and time point are not known.

V and J are TRBV4-1 and TRBJ2-4, with 15 bases lining up with TRBD2. This CDR3 has 17 residues. J was trimmed by 1 base and V by 4 bases; bases with no gene match: 2. Germline CDR1 reads MGHRA; CDR2 reads YSYEKL. The DNA for the CDR3 is TGCGCCAGCAGCCGCGGACTAGCGGGGGGGGCCAAAAACATTCAGTACTTC. It codes for CASSRGLAGGAKNIQYF.

This clonotype was found a few times. The V gene is TRBV10-3, the J gene TRBJ2-5; D unresolved. The germline V gene encodes CDR1 ENHRY and CDR2 SYGVKD. V gave up 11 bases and J gave up 1 base, with 8 bases separating them. The CDR3 has 11 residues. For the CDR3, the DNA is TGTGCCTCCCTTGGCCAAGAGACCCAGTACTTC. Its translation: CASLGQETQYF.

This clonotype occurred a few times. The gene calls are TRBV3-1 and TRBJ2-1; the D gene is possibly TRBD1 (5 bases). Germline V gives CDR1 LGHDT, CDR2 YNNKEL (reference sequence). Trimming cost V 2 bases and J 8 bases, with 10 bases left between them. The CDR3 is 13 residues long. As DNA, the CDR3 is TGTGCCAGCAGCCAAAACGAAGGGGATGAGCAGTTCTTC. Amino acid sequence: CASSQNEGDEQFF.

This clonotype was counted at least ten times. The gene calls are TRBV6-1 and TRBJ2-7; 9 nucleotides line up with TRBD2. This CDR3 spans 15 amino acids. Per the germline V gene, CDR1 is MNHNS and CDR2 is SASEGT. J was trimmed by 3 bases and V by 3 bases; bases with no gene match: 6. The CDR3 sequence: CASSDSGTSRYEQYF. CDR3 sequence (DNA): TGTGCCAGCAGTGATTCTGGGACTAGCCGCTACGAGCAGTACTTC.

The chain uses TRBV3-1 and TRBJ1-3; D is undetermined. CDR1 and CDR2 from the germline V gene are LGHDT and YNNKEL (reference sequence). CDR3 size: 14 residues. The ends were cut back, 3 bases at V and 0 bases at J, with 6 bases in the middle. The CDR3 DNA is TGTGCCAGCAGCCACAGCCCCTCTGGAAACACCATATATTTT. Protein sequence: CASSHSPSGNTIYF.

This clonotype was recorded many times. V usage is TRBV5-1 and J usage is TRBJ2-3; D is perhaps TRBD2 (7 bases). Germline values: CDR1 SGHRS, CDR2 YFSETQ. The CDR3 runs to 14 residues. Deletions cut 5 bases from V and 2 bases from J, with 12 bases between. This chain's CDR3 is CASSPGGLTDTQYF. The CDR3 region has the DNA TGCGCCAGCAGTCCGGGGGGCCTCACAGATACGCAGTATTTT.

This clonotype was counted only a few times. CDR3 nucleotide sequence: TGCGCCAGCGCTGGAGGGGTTTCGGGAGAGACCCAGTACTTC. Its protein product is CASAGGVSGETQYF. The chain has TRBV5-1 and TRBJ2-5; tentatively, D is TRBD2 (6 bases). This CDR3 contains 14 residues. V gave up 7 bases and J gave up 4 bases, with 17 bases separating them. Per germline, CDR1 SGHRS and CDR2 YFSETQ.

The chain joins TRBV6-5 to TRBJ1-2; D is undetermined. The V end lost 4 bases, the J end lost 2 bases, and 11 bases lay between the germline ends. This CDR3 spans 14 amino acids. The V gene's germline CDR1 is MNHEY and CDR2 SVGAGI. CDR3 in amino acids: CASSSDTWNYGYTF. The CDR3 nucleotides read TGTGCCAGCAGTTCCGATACTTGGAACTATGGCTACACCTTC.

This clonotype occurred a few times. V gene TRBV19 combines with J gene TRBJ1-2; no reliable D call. V lost 6 bases, J lost 4 bases, and 18 bases lay in between. CDR1 is LNHDA and CDR2 is SQIVND in the germline V gene (reference sequence). CDR3 length equals 15 residues. CDR3 nucleotides: TGTGCCAGTAGATACAAACTACTGGGCGGCTATGGCTACACCTTC. Encoded protein: CASRYKLLGGYGYTF. The variable domain in full, with the rest retrieved from reference TRBV19 and TRBJ1-2, is DGGITQSPKYLFRKEGQNVTLSCEQNLNHDAMYWYRQDPGQGLRLIYYSQIVNDFQKGDIAEGYSVSREKKESFPLTVTSAQKNPTAFYLCASRYKLLGGYGYTFGSGTRLTVV.

This clonotype was counted between two and nine times. This chain joins TRBV11-2 and TRBJ1-1; maybe TRBD1 (6 bases). CDR3 size: 16 residues. Germline lookup yields CDR1 SGHAT and CDR2 FQNNGV. The V end was cut by 3 bases, the J end by 4 bases, with 18 bases between. CDR3 amino acids: CASSLVFTGIRTEAFF. Here the CDR3 DNA reads TGTGCCAGCAGCTTGGTTTTTACAGGGATTCGCACTGAAGCTTTCTTT.

The rearrangement links TRBV5-4 to TRBJ1-4; D ambiguous. Germline CDR1 is SGHNT and CDR2 is YYREEE (reference sequence). V lost 4 bases and J lost 8, with 12 bases in between. The CDR3 has 13 residues. CDR3 protein: CASSKKDGEKLFF. CDR3 bases: TGTGCCAGCAGCAAAAAGGACGGCGAAAAACTGTTTTTT. Full variable domain (remainder filled in from reference TRBV5-4 and TRBJ1-4): ETGVTQSPTHLIKTRGQQVTLRCSSQSGHNTVSWYQQALGQGPQFIFQYYREEENGRGNFPPRFSGLQFPNYSSELNVNALELDDSALYLCASSKKDGEKLFFGSGTQLSVL.

This clonotype was picked up a small number of times. V gene TRBV10-3 combines with J gene TRBJ2-1; D not resolved. This CDR3 contains 11 residues. The germline V and J ends were trimmed by 8 bases and 4 bases, with 6 bases remaining between them. Germline V gene lookup returns CDR1 ENHRY and CDR2 SYGVKD. CDR3 sequence reads: CAIGSYNEQFF. Written as DNA, the CDR3 is TGTGCCATCGGCAGTTACAATGAGCAGTTCTTC.

The chain recombines TRBV7-2 with TRBJ1-5; D gene unclear. Germline CDR1 is SGHTA and CDR2 is FQGNSA. The CDR3 is 13 residues long. V lost 5 bases and J 5 bases, leaving 10 bases between the germline ends. The CDR3 region is CASSPNSDQPQHF. CDR3 bases: TGTGCCAGCAGCCCCAATTCAGATCAGCCCCAGCATTTT. Full variable domain (rest looked up from reference TRBV7-2 and TRBJ1-5): GAGVSQSPSNKVTEKGKDVELRCDPISGHTALYWYRQSLGQGLEFLIYFQGNSAPDKSGLPSDRFSAERTGGSVSTLTIQRTQQEDSAVYLCASSPNSDQPQHFGDGTRLSIL.

The chain employs TRBV20-1 and TRBJ2-3; a possible D gene is TRBD1 (5 bases). Germline CDR1 is DFQATT and CDR2 is SNEGSKA (reference sequence). This CDR3 region has 14 residues. V lost 6 bases and J lost 1, with 14 bases in between. The CDR3 sequence: CSATQDTGTDTQYF. CDR3 sequence (DNA): TGCAGTGCCACCCAGGACACCGGCACAGATACGCAGTATTTT.

The chain employs TRBV7-9 and TRBJ2-3, with D possibly being TRBD1 (6 bases). The CDR3 runs 11 residues. Trimming took off 3 bases at V and 10 bases at J, with 8 bases between the two ends. Germline V gene data show CDR1 as SEHNR and CDR2 as FQNEAQ (reference sequence). CDR3 DNA: TGTGCCAGCAGCTTTGAGGGGGCGCAGTATTTT. The encoded protein is CASSFEGAQYF. The full variable domain, with the rest looked up from reference TRBV7-9 and TRBJ2-3, is DTGVSQNPRHKITKRGQNVTFRCDPISEHNRLYWYRQTLGQGPEFLTYFQNEAQLEKSRLLSDRFSAERPKGSFSTLEIQRTEQGDSAMYLCASSFEGAQYFGPGTRLTVL.

The genes are TRBV11-2 and TRBJ2-2, with TRBD1 matching over 8 bases. CDR3 length: 16 amino acids. V lost 7 bases to trimming and J lost 1 base; unmatched junction nucleotides: 8. Germline V gene lookup returns CDR1 SGHAT and CDR2 FQNNGV. CDR3 amino acids: CASNYFGQGNTGELFF. The CDR3 DNA reads TGTGCCAGCAACTACTTTGGACAGGGGAACACCGGGGAGCTGTTTTTT.

V gene TRBV20-1 combines with J gene TRBJ1-2; D is perhaps TRBD1 (5 bases). From germline, CDR1 is DFQATT and CDR2 SNEGSKA (reference sequence). Trimming removed 3 bases from V and 8 bases from J, with 16 bases in between. This CDR3 is 13 amino acids long. CDR3 sequence: CSARRVGTRGYTF. CDR3 nucleotide sequence: TGCAGTGCTAGGAGGGTCGGGACGCGGGGCTACACCTTC.

This clonotype has ten or more counts. The V and J genes are TRBV5-1 and TRBJ2-2, with a weak D call TRBD2 (6 bases). V lost 0 bases, J lost 5 bases, and 14 bases lay in between. CDR3 length equals 16 residues. Looked up from germline, CDR1 is SGHRS and CDR2 is YFSETQ. The CDR3 here is CASSLAAWGETGELFF. The CDR3 nucleotides are TGCGCCAGCAGCTTGGCGGCCTGGGGGGAAACCGGGGAGCTGTTTTTT.

The chain combines TRBV20-1 with TRBJ2-5; 9 bases are shared with TRBD2. CDR1 DFQATT and CDR2 SNEGSKA come from the germline V gene (reference sequence). The V segment lost 6 bases and the J segment 4 bases; nucleotides outside the gene matches: 6. The CDR3 extends over 13 amino acids. The DNA for the CDR3 is TGCAGTGCAATACTAGCGGGTGGAGAGACCCAGTACTTC. Encoded protein: CSAILAGGETQYF.

This clonotype was seen a few times. The rearrangement joins TRBV19 to TRBJ1-5, with D possibly being TRBD1 (5 bases). The CDR3 runs to 16 residues. Trimming took 9 bases from V and 1 from J, leaving 19 bases between them. Germline-derived CDR1 and CDR2 are LNHDA and SQIVND (reference sequence). CDR3 loop: CASQTLPGTSNQPQHF. The CDR3 DNA is TGTGCCAGCCAAACCCTTCCAGGGACGAGCAATCAGCCCCAGCATTTT.

The chain employs TRBV5-5 and TRBJ2-7, with D uncertain. Germline CDR1 SGHKS, CDR2 YYEKEE (reference sequence). V shed 1 base and J shed 3 bases, with 14 bases lying between them. This CDR3 spans 15 amino acids. DNA of the CDR3: TGTGCCAGCAGCTTGATCGGCACGGACGGCTACGAGCAGTACGTC. It specifies CASSLIGTDGYEQYV.

A few counts support this clonotype. The V call is TRBV12-3 or TRBV12-4, the J call TRBJ2-5, with 11 bases that match TRBD1. This CDR3 spans 13 amino acids. With 6 bases clipped from V and 4 bases from J, the junction kept 1 base outside the gene matches. Here the CDR3 reads CASRGQGAETQYF. The CDR3 DNA follows: TGTGCCAGCAGAGGACAGGGGGCAGAGACCCAGTACTTC.

The rearrangement uses TRBV6-2 or TRBV6-3 and TRBJ2-7, with TRBD2 as a possible D gene (5 bases). V was trimmed by 6 bases and J by 2 bases, leaving 14 bases between them. In germline, CDR1 is MNHEY, CDR2 SVGEGT. This CDR3 region has 14 residues. The CDR3 is CASSPGNSPYEQYV. Here the CDR3 DNA reads TGTGCCAGCAGCCCGGGAAACTCACCCTACGAGCAGTACGTC.

This clonotype was counted only a few times. The rearrangement joins TRBV5-6 to TRBJ1-2; weak D call: TRBD1 (6 bases). CDR3 length equals 14 residues. With 1 base removed from V and 4 bases from J, the gap between germline ends came to 11 bases. Germline CDR1 SGHDT, CDR2 YYEEEE. The CDR3 protein is CASSLNRATYGYTF. CDR3 in DNA: TGTGCCAGCAGCTTGAACAGGGCTACCTATGGCTACACCTTC.

The sample holds one count of this clonotype. A clone one base away is much larger, so this may be a read error. This chain joins TRBV6-6 and TRBJ1-6; a weak D match, TRBD1 (5 bases). From germline, CDR1 is MNHNY and CDR2 SVGAGI (reference sequence). CDR3 size: 15 residues. Trimming removed 6 bases at V and 0 bases at J, with 9 bases between. Here the CDR3 DNA reads TGTGCCAGCAGCCCTCAGGGCTCCTATAATTCACCCCTCCACTTT. It yields the protein CASSPQGSYNSPLHF.

This clonotype has more than one count but fewer than ten. This rearrangement joins TRBV5-6 to TRBJ2-5; tentative D call: TRBD1 (5 bases). The ends were cut back, 0 bases at V and 5 bases at J, with 14 bases in the middle. Germline V gene lookup returns CDR1 SGHDT and CDR2 YYEEEE. The CDR3 is 15 residues long. CDR3 DNA: TGTGCCAGCAGCTTGGAGACAGTTCCCCAGGAGACCCAGTACTTC. This gives the protein CASSLETVPQETQYF.

This clonotype has more than one count but fewer than ten. The chain combines TRBV20-1 with TRBJ1-5, with D unclear. Per the germline V gene, CDR1 is DFQATT and CDR2 is SNEGSKA (reference sequence). The CDR3 runs 14 residues. V gave up 1 base and J gave up 4 bases, with 11 bases separating them. This chain's CDR3 is CSARVGLDNQPQHF. CDR3 coding DNA: TGCAGTGCTAGAGTCGGCCTCGATAATCAGCCCCAGCATTTT.

This clonotype was observed many times. The chain carries TRBV20-1 and TRBJ2-3, with 7 bases lining up with TRBD2. CDR1 DFQATT and CDR2 SNEGSKA come from the germline V gene (reference sequence). J lost 2 bases, V lost 7 bases, and 12 bases had no gene match. This CDR3 has 15 residues. DNA for the CDR3: TGCAGTGTCGAATACGGCGGGAGTTTCACAGATACGCAGTATTTT. Its translation: CSVEYGGSFTDTQYF.

V and J are TRBV10-2 and TRBJ1-1, with D possibly TRBD1 on 5 matching bases. This CDR3 has 11 amino acids. CDR1 is WSHSY and CDR2 is SAAADI in the germline V gene. V gave up 6 bases and J gave up 7 bases, with 9 bases separating them. This CDR3 reads CASRSTVEAFF. CDR3 nucleotide sequence: TGCGCCAGCAGGTCGACAGTTGAAGCTTTCTTT.

J is TRBJ1-2 and V is TRBV5-1; D unclear. Germline-derived CDR1 and CDR2 are SGHRS and YFSETQ. The CDR3 runs 12 residues. V lost 2 bases and J 1 base, leaving 3 bases between the germline ends. CDR3 in amino acids: CASSFSNYGYTF. DNA for the CDR3: TGCGCCAGCAGCTTCAGTAACTATGGCTACACCTTC. Looking up the rest from reference TRBV5-1 and TRBJ1-2 gives the full variable domain: KAGVTQTPRYLIKTRGQQVTLSCSPISGHRSVSWYQQTPGQGLQFLFEYFSETQRNKGNFPGRFSGRQFSNSRSEMNVSTLELGDSALYLCASSFSNYGYTFGSGTRLTVV.

The chain has TRBV7-2 and TRBJ2-7; a possible D gene is TRBD1 (5 bases). Trimming pared 6 bases from V and 3 bases from J, leaving 15 bases between. Per the germline V gene, CDR1 is SGHTA and CDR2 is FQGNSA. The CDR3 runs to 14 residues. CDR3 sequence (DNA): TGTGCCAGCAGTTCCCTAGGACACAACTACGAGCAGTACTTC. Amino acid sequence: CASSSLGHNYEQYF.

The V call is TRBV4-3, the J call TRBJ2-5, with D unclear. The V end lost 1 base, the J end lost 3 bases, and 6 bases lay between the germline ends. In germline, CDR1 is LGHNA, CDR2 YSLEER. The CDR3 runs 13 residues. CDR3 sequence reads: CASSQARKETQYF. Written as DNA, the CDR3 is TGCGCCAGCAGCCAAGCCAGAAAAGAGACCCAGTACTTC.